This T cell receptor (beta chain) was profiled in a study of tissue T cells after allogeneic stem cell transplantation. Broader study findings: Tissue-detected TCR repertoire was only partly captured by blood and spleen T cells. Which tissue TCRs were alloreactive or antigen-specific was not determined. Some clones might be persisting host cells. Anatomically similar tissues had similar TCR repertoires within each patient.

Profiled with immunoSEQ multiplex PCR; TCRdb holds only in-frame clones, not every one. Found here are a few thousand clones, 48% of them singletons; the top ten hold around 5.5%. Time point indicated: mouse harvest day 7 after allogeneic transplant. Mouse grafts combined 10^7 T-cell-depleted bone marrow cells with 10^6 splenic CD5+ T cells. This clone was seen only a few times. Its antigen is unknown. Any gene name here is a mouse gene name. The CDR3 is cut off 1 residue early in the read; its end comes from the germline J gene. Germline CDR1 NNHNN, CDR2 SYGAGS (reference sequence). Trimming took 0 bases from V and 7 from J; bases not matched to a gene: 5. CDR3 length equals 14 residues.

The receptor was isolated from a female BALB/c mouse given C57BL/6 T cells with graft-versus-host disease after an allogeneic hematopoietic cell transplant. The genes are TRBV13-2 and TRBJ2-7; 9 nucleotides line up with TRBD1. Sequencing was done on a sample of gut tissue. The covered CDR3 bases are TGTGCCAGCGGTGATGCACAGGGGGCGCGAGAACAGTAC. Its translation is CASGDAQGAREQY. The whole CDR3 region reads CASGDAQGAREQYF.